Ten or more counts support the clone carrying this TCR beta chain. What it recognizes is unknown. Patients were excluded because of uncontrolled infection, other autoimmune disease, pregnancy or lactation. This sample was taken from a study of T cells in Graves' hyperthyroidism and ophthalmopathy. Whole-study results and caveats: Peripheral blood also featured most of the thyroid clonotypes expanded above 0.001.

What was amplified from RNA transcripts were TCR beta CDR3 regions. HTBI primers were the set used in a first-round RT-PCR of the TCR CDR3. Each CDR3 protein gets one entry after TCRdb re-called the multiplex PCR reads with MiXCR. The sample has fewer than 350,000 distinct CDR3 sequences; more than 10% are singletons. The J segment lost 0 bases and the V segment lost 6 bases, leaving 5 bases of the junction unmatched. Germline CDR1 MNHEY, CDR2 SVGEGT. This CDR3 is built from 15 residues. The source is a woman aged 25 to 39 with Graves' hyperthyroidism that later progressed to Graves' ophthalmopathy. Source material: blood. This sequence joins TRBV6-2 or TRBV6-3 and TRBJ1-1; 9 nucleotides align to TRBD1. The CDR3, as DNA: TGTGCCAGCAGAACCGGGACAGGGATGAACACTGAAGCTTTCTTT. This gives the protein CASRTGTGMNTEAFF.